These 10 T cell receptor beta chains share one sample of origin, sequenced in a study of cytomegalovirus exposure and HLA in healthy donors. A multiplex PCR was run with 60 Vbeta primers and 13 Jbeta primers. Sequencing used immunoSEQ multiplex PCR; TCRdb keeps in-frame clones, though not all of them. The sample lists under 90,000 clones; approximately 71% were seen once. The sample taken for sequencing was PBMCs. The receptors shown here come from a man aged 40-55 years in good health and CMV-seronegative.

The gene calls are TRBV5-1 and TRBJ1-2; TRBD1 agrees at 10 bases. This CDR3 region has 14 residues. V lost 2 bases and J lost 7; bases outside the gene matches: 5. Germline assignment: CDR1 SGHRS and CDR2 YFSETQ. CDR3: CASSFDRGQVGYTF. In DNA, the CDR3 is TGCGCCAGCAGCTTTGACAGGGGGCAGGTTGGCTACACCTTC. Combining the CDR3 with reference TRBV5-1 and TRBJ1-2 gives the whole variable domain KAGVTQTPRYLIKTRGQQVTLSCSPISGHRSVSWYQQTPGQGLQFLFEYFSETQRNKGNFPGRFSGRQFSNSRSEMNVSTLELGDSALYLCASSFDRGQVGYTFGSGTRLTVV.

By frequency in the sample, this clone is medium-sized. The CDR3 spells CASTGQAREQFF. Here the CDR3 DNA reads TGTGCCAGCACGGGACAGGCGCGTGAGCAGTTCTTC. The J gene is TRBJ2-1, the V gene TRBV27; TRBD1 agrees at 8 bases. Germline CDR1 and CDR2: MNHEY and SMNVEV (reference sequence). The trim removed 7 bases at V and 9 bases at J, leaving 5 bases unmatched. The CDR3 has 12 residues.

This chain links TRBV7-9 with TRBJ1-2; weak D call: TRBD1 (6 bases). The ends were cut back, 7 bases at V and 6 bases at J, with 12 bases in the middle. Per the germline V gene, CDR1 is SEHNR and CDR2 is FQNEAQ (reference sequence). This CDR3 has 12 amino acids. The DNA of the CDR3 is TGTGCCAGCACCGCGGGGGGCCATGGCTACACCTTC. This sequence encodes CASTAGGHGYTF.

The gene calls are TRBV28 and TRBJ1-2; TRBD1 matches at 10 bases. V shed 6 bases, J shed 6 bases, and the junction held 7 bases outside the gene matches. This CDR3 has 14 amino acids. Germline V gene sequence: CDR1 MDHEN, CDR2 SYDVKM. This CDR3 reads CASSYGQGVHGYTF. CDR3 sequence (DNA): TGTGCCAGCAGCTATGGACAGGGGGTTCATGGCTACACCTTC.

The rearrangement joins TRBV6-5 to TRBJ2-5, with 7 bases that match TRBD1. From germline, CDR1 is MNHEY and CDR2 SVGAGI. The CDR3 is 16 amino acids. The ends lost 2 bases at V and 2 bases at J; junction bases unmatched: 8. The CDR3 sequence: CASSYPRDREQETQYF. In nucleotides, the CDR3 is TGTGCCAGCAGTTACCCCCGGGACAGAGAACAAGAGACCCAGTACTTC.

This clone was detected only once. V and J are TRBV5-6 and TRBJ2-5; TRBD1 agrees at 9 bases. The CDR3 has 15 amino acids. Per the germline V gene, CDR1 is SGHDT and CDR2 is YYEEEE. Losses at the gene ends were 1 base for V and 3 bases for J; bases not matched to a gene: 4. CDR3 in DNA: TGTGCCAGCAGCTTGAAGGGACAGGGTAAAGAGACCCAGTACTTC. Translation gives CASSLKGQGKETQYF.

This chain connects TRBV15 to TRBJ2-5, with D perhaps matching TRBD1 (6 bases). V was pared by 1 base and J by 2 bases, with 11 bases between. The length of the CDR3 is 15 residues. From germline, CDR1 is LNHNV and CDR2 YYDKDF (reference sequence). The CDR3 reads CATSRVTGIQETQYF. The CDR3 DNA reads TGTGCCACCAGCAGAGTCACAGGGATTCAAGAGACCCAGTACTTC.

The V and J genes are TRBV4-2 and TRBJ2-2; D uncertain. The germline gives CDR1 LGHNA, CDR2 YNFKEQ. Trimming took 0 bases from V and 7 from J, leaving 21 bases between them. The CDR3 runs 18 residues. In DNA form, the CDR3 reads TGTGCCAGCAGCCAAGAAGGTCCTCAAACCCTGAGAGGCGGGGAGCTGTTTTTT. It specifies CASSQEGPQTLRGGELFF.

The J gene is TRBJ1-1, the V gene TRBV7-6; D is unresolved. The V end lost 2 bases, the J end lost 6 bases, and 13 bases lay between the germline ends. CDR3 length: 14 residues. Germline CDR1 reads SGHVS; CDR2 reads FNYEAQ. This CDR3 is CASSLYPQVPEAFF. The CDR3 nucleotides read TGTGCCAGCAGCTTATACCCTCAGGTCCCTGAAGCTTTCTTT.

This clone was detected only once. The chain links TRBV27 to TRBJ1-5; 8 bases agree with TRBD1. Germline CDR1 is MNHEY and CDR2 is SMNVEV (reference sequence). The CDR3 is 14 residues long. The V and J ends lost 5 bases and 6 bases, in that order; junction bases with no gene match: 6. The CDR3 is CASSGQGWGQPQHF. CDR3 nucleotides: TGTGCCAGCAGTGGACAGGGTTGGGGTCAGCCCCAGCATTTT.